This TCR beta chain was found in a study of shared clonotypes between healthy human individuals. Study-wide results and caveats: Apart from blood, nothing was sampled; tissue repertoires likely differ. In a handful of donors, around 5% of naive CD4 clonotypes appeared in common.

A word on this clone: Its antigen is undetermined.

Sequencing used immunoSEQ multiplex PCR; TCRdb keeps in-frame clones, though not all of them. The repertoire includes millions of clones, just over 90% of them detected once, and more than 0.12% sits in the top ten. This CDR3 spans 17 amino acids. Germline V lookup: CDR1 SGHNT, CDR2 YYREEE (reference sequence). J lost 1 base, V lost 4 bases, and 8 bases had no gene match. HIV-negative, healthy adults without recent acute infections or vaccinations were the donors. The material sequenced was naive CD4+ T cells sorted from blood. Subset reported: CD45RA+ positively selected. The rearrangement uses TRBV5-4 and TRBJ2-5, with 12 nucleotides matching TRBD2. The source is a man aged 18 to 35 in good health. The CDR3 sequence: CASSPSVLAGGQETQYF. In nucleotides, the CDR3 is TGTGCCAGCAGCCCCTCGGTACTAGCGGGGGGCCAAGAGACCCAGTACTTC.